The 20 T cell receptor beta chains below come from one sample, sequenced in a study of CXCR3-negative and CXCR3-positive naive CD8 T cells. Study results and limitations: TRB CDR3s were more hydrophobic in CXCR3-positive than in CXCR3-negative naive cells.

Antigens for these TCRs are unknown. TRB cDNA libraries were made by UMI-labeled 5' RACE. TCRdb re-called the 5' RACE reads; one entry per CDR3 protein, DNA not given. This sample's clone table lists around 150,000 distinct CDR3 sequences. Sequenced: naive CXCR3+ CD8+ T cells from blood. Subset here: CD45RO-CCR7+CD27+CD95- naive CD8+ T cells expressing CXCR3 (TNR3+). These receptors were taken from a human donor in good health. Some clones in this sample may be carry-over from other donors' samples.

The V gene is TRBV7-9, the J gene TRBJ2-7; TCRdb picks TRBD2, but there is no DNA to check that call. CDR1 is SEHNR, CDR2 FQNEAQ, per germline (reference sequence). This CDR3 is 13 amino acids long. CDR3 in amino acids: CASGTSNSYEQYF.

This chain uses TRBV25-1 with TRBJ2-2. The CDR3 is 13 residues long. From germline, CDR1 is MGHDK and CDR2 SYGVNS. CDR3 amino acids: CASSESASGELFF.

The chain combines TRBV7-9 with TRBJ1-2; TCRdb outputs TRBD1, but without DNA this stays unchecked. This CDR3 is built from 12 residues. In germline, CDR1 is SEHNR, CDR2 FQNEAQ (reference sequence). The CDR3 is CASSIGQGGYTF.

This CDR3 reads CASRADLLQETQYF. The chain joins TRBV7-7 to TRBJ2-5; TCRdb's D call, TRBD2, is unchecked because there is no DNA. The CDR3 totals 14 residues. The germline V gene encodes CDR1 SSHAT and CDR2 FNYEAQ (reference sequence). The full variable domain, completed using reference TRBV7-7 and TRBJ2-5, is GAGVSQSPRYKVTKRGQDVTLRCDPISSHATLYWYQQALGQGPEFLTYFNYEAQPDKSGLPSDRFSAERPEGSISTLTIQRTEQRDSAMYRCASRADLLQETQYFGPGTRLLVL.

This chain connects TRBV15 to TRBJ2-3; checking the TCRdb D call of TRBD1 is not possible without DNA. Germline V gene lookup returns CDR1 LNHNV and CDR2 YYDKDF (reference sequence). The CDR3 has 13 residues. CDR3 sequence: CATSKRGLDTQYF.

This sequence joins TRBV29-1 and TRBJ2-1. The CDR3 is 15 residues long. Germline V gene lookup returns CDR1 SQVTM and CDR2 ANQGSEA. This chain's CDR3 is CSVEAPGLSYNEQFF.

The V call is TRBV27, the J call TRBJ1-5. The germline CDR1 and CDR2 sequences are MNHEY and SMNVEV (reference sequence). The CDR3 sequence is 15 residues long. Here the CDR3 reads CASSLVQSSNQPQHF.

The V call is TRBV4-1, the J call TRBJ2-7; TCRdb lists TRBD1, though no DNA is available to test this call. The CDR3 length is 13 residues. CDR1 and CDR2 (germline): MGHRA, YSYEKL. The CDR3 sequence is CASSQGAGYEQYF.

This sequence joins TRBV29-1 and TRBJ2-5; checking the TCRdb D call of TRBD1 is not possible without DNA. CDR1 is SQVTM and CDR2 is ANQGSEA in the germline V gene. The CDR3 extends over 15 amino acids. The CDR3 is CSLNGDREILETQYF.

The V gene is TRBV5-1, the J gene TRBJ2-5. The CDR3 covers 13 residues. CDR1 and CDR2 (germline): SGHRS, YFSETQ. The CDR3 loop is CASSLTIQETQYF.

The rearrangement links TRBV7-2 to TRBJ2-1; TCRdb indicates TRBD2, and absent DNA this call remains unverified. CDR3 length equals 15 residues. The germline V gene encodes CDR1 SGHTA and CDR2 FQGNSA. This CDR3 reads CATKFGSGAYNEQFF.

The CDR3 spells CSASPVYPSYEQYF. The rearrangement links TRBV20-1 to TRBJ2-7. Germline-derived CDR1 and CDR2 are DFQATT and SNEGSKA (reference sequence). The CDR3 has 14 residues.

V and J are TRBV12-3 or TRBV12-4 and TRBJ1-5; the TRBD1 assignment by TCRdb is unverifiable without DNA. The CDR3 contains 14 residues. The CDR3: CASSLRQGGQPQHF.

V and J are TRBV9 and TRBJ1-1; TCRdb proposes TRBD1, but this gene call is untestable without DNA. Germline CDR1 SGDLS, CDR2 YYNGEE. The CDR3 totals 15 residues. CDR3 region: CASSPHQGPNTEAFF.

The CDR3: CASSVWGTTSVDNEQFF. This chain links TRBV9 with TRBJ2-1; TCRdb returns TRBD2, unconfirmable since there is no DNA. The germline V gene encodes CDR1 SGDLS and CDR2 YYNGEE. This CDR3 is 17 amino acids long.

This chain connects TRBV7-9 to TRBJ2-7; the TCRdb D gene call, TRBD1, has no DNA to confirm it. Germline values: CDR1 SEHNR, CDR2 FQNEAQ (reference sequence). The CDR3 runs to 16 residues. CDR3 sequence: CASSLGVGDGAYEQYF.

J is TRBJ2-3 and V is TRBV7-9; TCRdb gives TRBD1 as the D gene, but with no DNA this cannot be confirmed. The CDR3 sequence is 12 residues long. Germline values: CDR1 SEHNR, CDR2 FQNEAQ (reference sequence). Here the CDR3 reads CASSVTPGAQYF.

This chain uses TRBV5-1 with TRBJ2-1. The CDR3 has 12 amino acids. Germline V lookup: CDR1 SGHRS, CDR2 YFSETQ. The CDR3 region is CASSFLTNEQFF.

J is TRBJ2-1 and V is TRBV14. Germline CDR1 is SGHDN and CDR2 is FVKESK. The CDR3 is made up of 12 amino acids. The CDR3 loop reads CASGPHPTEQFF. Combining the CDR3 with reference TRBV14 and TRBJ2-1 gives the whole variable domain EAGVTQFPSHSVIEKGQTVTLRCDPISGHDNLYWYRRVMGKEIKFLLHFVKESKQDESGMPNNRFLAERTGGTYSTLKVQPAELEDSGVYFCASGPHPTEQFFGPGTRLTVL.

This chain joins TRBV7-8 and TRBJ2-1; TCRdb's D call, TRBD1, is unchecked because there is no DNA. The CDR3 length is 14 residues. Germline values: CDR1 SGHVS, CDR2 FQNEAQ. This CDR3 reads CASSLVGAPAEQFF.